The 12 T cell receptor beta chains below were found in one sample sequenced in a study of blood T cell repertoires in COVID-19. Clones were sequenced by immunoSEQ multiplex PCR, and TCRdb holds only the in-frame ones, with some missing. The sample records approximately 400,000 clones, roughly 80% being singletons. Material for sequencing was PBMCs or T cells enriched from blood (not recorded which). These receptors were obtained from a woman aged 50 to 65 who had recovered from COVID-19.

This clone was detected once. The chain links TRBV19 to TRBJ1-5; 7 bases line up with TRBD1. The CDR3 runs to 13 residues. Germline lookup yields CDR1 LNHDA and CDR2 SQIVND (reference sequence). Germline trimming cut 10 bases from V and 4 bases from J; bases unmatched to any gene: 7. The CDR3: CATTGQRNQPQHF. The CDR3, as DNA: TGTGCCACCACGGGACAGAGAAATCAGCCCCAGCATTTT.

This rearrangement joins TRBV7-9 to TRBJ1-1, with D perhaps matching TRBD1 (6 bases). V was trimmed by 5 bases and J by 0 bases, leaving 13 bases between them. The CDR3 is 15 residues long. The germline gives CDR1 SEHNR, CDR2 FQNEAQ (reference sequence). CDR3 DNA: TGTGCCAGCAGCCCACAGGGATCGGTGAACACTGAAGCTTTCTTT. It encodes CASSPQGSVNTEAFF.

This chain joins TRBV11-3 and TRBJ1-1; 7 positions agree with TRBD1. The J segment lost 8 bases and the V segment lost 5 bases, leaving 8 bases of the junction unmatched. CDR1 and CDR2 from the germline V gene are SGHNT and YENEEA. The CDR3 contains 13 residues. DNA for the CDR3: TGTGCCAGCAGCCCAGGGGGGACGGGAGAAGCTTTCTTT. Residues: CASSPGGTGEAFF.

The chain couples TRBV10-3 to TRBJ1-1; 8 bases match TRBD1. The germline CDR1 and CDR2 sequences are ENHRY and SYGVKD. The CDR3 consists of 14 residues. J was trimmed by 5 bases and V by 6 bases; bases with no gene match: 8. CDR3 in amino acids: CAIRETGGVTEAFF. In DNA form, the CDR3 reads TGTGCCATCAGAGAAACAGGGGGAGTAACTGAAGCTTTCTTT.

The chain employs TRBV15 and TRBJ2-2, with D unclear. CDR3 size: 16 residues. V was trimmed by 0 bases and J by 6 bases, leaving 14 bases between them. Germline V gene sequence: CDR1 LNHNV, CDR2 YYDKDF (reference sequence). The CDR3 reads CATSREHQVLAGELFF. The CDR3 nucleotides are TGTGCCACCAGCAGAGAACACCAAGTTCTGGCCGGGGAGCTGTTTTTT.

V usage is TRBV7-2 and J usage is TRBJ2-7, with a tentative D call TRBD2 (6 bases). Trimming pared 2 bases from V and 2 bases from J, leaving 13 bases between. Per germline, CDR1 SGHTA and CDR2 FQGNSA. The CDR3 contains 15 residues. As DNA, the CDR3 is TGTGCCAGCAGCTTACATGGACTACCAACCTACGAGCAGTACTTC. Its protein product is CASSLHGLPTYEQYF.

The rearrangement links TRBV5-4 to TRBJ1-6, with D possibly matching TRBD1 (5 bases). Germline loops: CDR1 SGHNT, CDR2 YYREEE (reference sequence). The CDR3 is 14 residues long. The V end lost 3 bases, the J end lost 3 bases, and 7 bases lay between the germline ends. The CDR3 region is CASSSTVYNSPLHF. DNA of the CDR3: TGTGCCAGCAGCTCGACAGTCTATAATTCACCCCTCCACTTT.

This chain uses TRBV5-1 with TRBJ2-1; 12 bases map to TRBD2. This CDR3 is 17 amino acids long. J was trimmed by 4 bases and V by 0 bases; bases with no gene match: 5. The germline CDR1 and CDR2 sequences are SGHRS and YFSETQ. The CDR3 here is CASSLGTSGKVYNEQFF. The CDR3 nucleotides are TGCGCCAGCAGCTTGGGGACTAGCGGGAAGGTGTACAATGAGCAGTTCTTC.

This chain joins TRBV5-1 and TRBJ2-5, with TRBD2 matching 12 bases. Trimming took 2 bases from V and 5 from J; bases not matched to a gene: 7. Germline V gene sequence: CDR1 SGHRS, CDR2 YFSETQ. This CDR3 has 16 residues. The CDR3 protein is CASSFSSGRASETQYF. In DNA form, the CDR3 reads TGCGCCAGCAGCTTTTCTAGCGGGAGGGCTTCGGAGACCCAGTACTTC.

V gene TRBV4-2 combines with J gene TRBJ1-5; D not certain. V was clipped by 1 base and J by 3 bases, with 7 bases between them. The CDR3 has 14 residues. Germline V gives CDR1 LGHNA, CDR2 YNFKEQ. CDR3 loop: CASSQGVANQPQHF. In DNA form, the CDR3 reads TGTGCCAGCAGCCAAGGAGTAGCCAATCAGCCCCAGCATTTT.

This clone has just a few counts. The V and J genes are TRBV19 and TRBJ1-1; 7 nucleotides line up with TRBD1. CDR1 LNHDA and CDR2 SQIVND come from the germline V gene (reference sequence). The V gene end was trimmed by 4 bases and the J gene end by 5 bases; junction bases not matched to a gene: 16. The CDR3 extends over 17 amino acids. CDR3 loop: CASSTYWQPGGLTEAFF. The CDR3 region has the DNA TGTGCCAGTAGTACCTACTGGCAGCCAGGGGGTTTGACTGAAGCTTTCTTT. Combining the CDR3 with reference TRBV19 and TRBJ1-1 gives the whole variable domain DGGITQSPKYLFRKEGQNVTLSCEQNLNHDAMYWYRQDPGQGLRLIYYSQIVNDFQKGDIAEGYSVSREKKESFPLTVTSAQKNPTAFYLCASSTYWQPGGLTEAFFGQGTRLTVV.

This chain joins TRBV27 and TRBJ1-4, with TRBD1 matching over 8 bases. Germline lookup yields CDR1 MNHEY and CDR2 SMNVEV (reference sequence). This CDR3 spans 14 amino acids. Losses at the gene ends were 4 bases for V and 7 bases for J; bases not matched to a gene: 5. CDR3 sequence: CASSSTGGAEKLFF. The CDR3 nucleotides read TGTGCCAGCAGTTCCACAGGGGGGGCTGAAAAACTGTTTTTT.